These 23 T cell receptor beta chains came from one sample sequenced in a study of cytotoxic CD8 clonotypes in ibrutinib-treated CLL. Libraries were prepared by immunoSEQ multiplex PCR; TCRdb keeps only in-frame clonotypes and omits some of them. Of about 40,000 clones detected, just over 70% appear once; the ten largest clones hold 10%. The source was PBMCs, collected at disease progression, from a patient treated with ibrutinib. These receptor sequences come from a human donor with chronic lymphocytic leukemia.

This clone is deemed medium-sized. The rearrangement links TRBV27 to TRBJ2-5; D gene unclear. From germline, CDR1 is MNHEY and CDR2 SMNVEV (reference sequence). The CDR3 sequence is 14 residues long. V lost 0 bases to trimming and J lost 1 base, with 6 bases between them. The CDR3 nucleotides are TGTGCCAGCAGTTTATCCACAGCCCAAGAGACCCAGTACTTC. It translates to CASSLSTAQETQYF.

The genes are TRBV6-5 and TRBJ1-2, with TRBD1 matching 9 bases. Germline CDR1 and CDR2: MNHEY and SVGAGI. The CDR3 loop spans 14 amino acids. With 6 bases clipped from V and 1 base from J, the junction kept 3 bases outside the gene matches. The CDR3 loop is CASRKTGGNYGYTF. DNA of the CDR3: TGTGCCAGCAGGAAGACAGGGGGTAACTATGGCTACACCTTC.

The chain employs TRBV11-2 and TRBJ2-1, with D possibly TRBD2 on 5 matching bases. Trimming took off 2 bases at V and 5 bases at J, with 10 bases between the two ends. Germline CDR1 SGHAT, CDR2 FQNNGV. CDR3 length equals 14 residues. For the CDR3, the DNA is TGTGCCAGCAGCTTAATAGGACTCCACAATGAGCAGTTCTTC. This sequence encodes CASSLIGLHNEQFF.

V gene TRBV10-1 combines with J gene TRBJ1-2; D gene ambiguous. Germline-derived CDR1 and CDR2 are WNHNN and SYGVQD (reference sequence). The CDR3 spans 14 residues. Between the trimmed V and J ends, which lost 3 bases and 8 bases, there was a span of 16 bases. Here the CDR3 DNA reads TGCGCCAGCAGTGACCTCGACACCCCGAGGGGCTACACCTTC. Its translation is CASSDLDTPRGYTF.

This clone has more than one count but fewer than ten. The V gene is TRBV11-2, the J gene TRBJ1-2; unclear D gene. V gave up 3 bases and J gave up 4 bases, with 9 bases separating them. This CDR3 region has 13 residues. Germline CDR1 reads SGHAT; CDR2 reads FQNNGV. The CDR3 region is CASSFGSFYGYTF. Here the CDR3 DNA reads TGTGCCAGCAGCTTCGGAAGCTTCTATGGCTACACCTTC.

V usage is TRBV6-6 and J usage is TRBJ1-6; D unresolved. This CDR3 is 16 amino acids long. Germline CDR1 MNHNY, CDR2 SVGAGI (reference sequence). Between the trimmed V and J ends, which lost 0 bases and 8 bases, there was a span of 14 bases. CDR3 DNA: TGTGCCAGCAGTTACTCTGGGGTGATACTCGATTCACCCCTCCACTTT. Translation: CASSYSGVILDSPLHF.

This chain connects TRBV7-9 to TRBJ1-2; 9 bases align to TRBD1. The V gene end was trimmed by 6 bases and the J gene end by 2 bases; junction bases not matched to a gene: 1. Looked up from germline, CDR1 is SEHNR and CDR2 is FQNEAQ (reference sequence). The CDR3 extends over 13 amino acids. DNA for the CDR3: TGTGCCAGCAGACAGGGGGCGAACTATGGCTACACCTTC. It translates to CASRQGANYGYTF.

This clone was detected only a few times. The rearrangement joins TRBV25-1 to TRBJ2-4; either TRBD1 or TRBD2 may fit D (6 bases each). V dropped 1 base and J dropped 2 bases, with 12 bases sitting between them. Germline V gene data show CDR1 as MGHDK and CDR2 as SYGVNS. This CDR3 has 16 residues. DNA of the CDR3: TGTGCCAGCAGTGAATCGGGGGCCGAGACCAAAAACATTCAGTACTTC. Translated: CASSESGAETKNIQYF.

This clone was picked up one time. This rearrangement joins TRBV30 to TRBJ2-5; D uncertain. Between the trimmed V and J ends, which lost 4 bases and 5 bases, there was a span of 8 bases. CDR1 GTSNPN and CDR2 SVGIG come from the germline V gene (reference sequence). The CDR3 is 11 residues long. CDR3 region: CAWTLGETQYF. As DNA, the CDR3 is TGTGCCTGGACTTTGGGGGAGACCCAGTACTTC.

This rearrangement joins TRBV30 to TRBJ2-1; TRBD2 aligns across 14 bases. The CDR3 length is 15 residues. V dropped 1 base and J dropped 5; count of bases not matched to a gene: 1. Germline-derived CDR1 and CDR2 are GTSNPN and SVGIG (reference sequence). The CDR3 is CAWSGLAGGDNEQFF. CDR3 coding DNA: TGTGCCTGGAGTGGACTAGCGGGGGGGGACAATGAGCAGTTCTTC.

The gene calls are TRBV27 and TRBJ1-6; D ambiguous. The CDR3 length is 13 residues. V gave up 3 bases and J gave up 7 bases, with 7 bases separating them. Germline V CDR1 and CDR2: MNHEY, SMNVEV (reference sequence). The CDR3 nucleotides read TGTGCCAGCAGTTTGGCCGAAAATTCACCCCTCCACTTT. This encodes CASSLAENSPLHF.

The chain links TRBV27 to TRBJ1-2; D is perhaps TRBD1 (5 bases). The V gene lost 1 base and the J gene lost 8 bases, with 17 bases spanning the gap. The CDR3 sequence is 15 residues long. Germline V gene sequence: CDR1 MNHEY, CDR2 SMNVEV (reference sequence). The CDR3: CASSLYGTQQRGYTF. DNA for the CDR3: TGTGCCAGCAGTTTATACGGGACCCAGCAAAGGGGCTACACCTTC.

The rearrangement joins TRBV6-4 to TRBJ1-5; TRBD1 agrees at 8 bases. The CDR3 runs 16 residues. Unmatched junction bases numbered 8, after V lost 5 bases and J lost 2 bases. Germline V gene lookup returns CDR1 MRHNA and CDR2 SNTAGT. The CDR3 spells CASSPQGGLGNQPQHF. The CDR3, as DNA: TGTGCCAGCAGTCCACAGGGGGGCCTGGGCAATCAGCCCCAGCATTTT.

The CDR3 sequence is CSVRTDKNIQYF. The CDR3 bases are TGCAGCGTTCGTACAGACAAAAACATTCAGTACTTC. The rearrangement joins TRBV29-1 to TRBJ2-4; D gene unclear. Looked up from germline, CDR1 is SQVTM and CDR2 is ANQGSEA. Trimming removed 5 bases at V and 3 bases at J, with 8 bases between. This CDR3 is 12 amino acids long.

The chain carries TRBV5-1 and TRBJ2-7; TRBD2 is a possible D gene (6 bases). Germline values: CDR1 SGHRS, CDR2 YFSETQ. The CDR3 consists of 15 residues. V was shortened by 3 bases and J by 4 bases, with 17 bases between the two germline ends. CDR3 DNA sequence: TGCGCCAGCAGCTGGGACTTTCCGAGGATTTACGAGCAGTACTTC. This sequence encodes CASSWDFPRIYEQYF.

The chain joins TRBV28 to TRBJ2-5; a weak D match, TRBD1 (6 bases). This CDR3 is 13 amino acids long. Germline-derived CDR1 and CDR2 are MDHEN and SYDVKM. Trimming took off 6 bases at V and 3 bases at J, with 11 bases between the two ends. The CDR3 here is CASRSGQKETQYF. CDR3 in DNA: TGTGCCAGCAGATCCGGACAGAAAGAGACCCAGTACTTC.

The chain has TRBV27 and TRBJ2-7; possible D gene TRBD2, 6 bases. The CDR3 has 13 amino acids. Germline V gene sequence: CDR1 MNHEY, CDR2 SMNVEV (reference sequence). Trimming shortened V by 6 bases and J by 2 bases, and 11 bases separated the two germline ends. The CDR3 coding sequence is TGTGCCAGCAGGCGGGGCGGAACCTACGAGCAGTACTTC. Translating it yields CASRRGGTYEQYF.

The chain is built from TRBV28 and TRBJ2-1, with D perhaps TRBD1 (6 bases). The CDR3 runs 14 residues. The germline V and J ends were trimmed by 6 bases and 3 bases, with 12 bases remaining between them. Germline V gene data show CDR1 as MDHEN and CDR2 as SYDVKM. The CDR3 here is CASRRSTGYNEQFF. CDR3 in DNA: TGTGCCAGCAGACGTTCGACAGGCTACAATGAGCAGTTCTTC.

The chain combines TRBV13 with TRBJ2-7; D remains unclear. Germline CDR1 PRHDT, CDR2 FYEKMQ (reference sequence). V was cut by 0 bases and J by 2 bases, with 8 bases left in between. The CDR3 contains 14 residues. Here the CDR3 reads CASSLGTPTYEQYF. The CDR3 nucleotides are TGTGCCAGCAGCTTAGGGACACCGACCTACGAGCAGTACTTC.

This rearrangement joins TRBV28 to TRBJ1-5; D is unresolved. The V end lost 6 bases, the J end lost 7 bases, and 16 bases lay between the germline ends. The CDR3 spans 14 residues. Germline V lookup: CDR1 MDHEN, CDR2 SYDVKM. CDR3 coding DNA: TGTGCCAGCAGCTATTCCTTCCGGGAGCAGCCCCAGCATTTT. Its translation is CASSYSFREQPQHF. Full variable domain (remainder filled in from reference TRBV28 and TRBJ1-5): DVKVTQSSRYLVKRTGEKVFLECVQDMDHENMFWYRQDPGLGLRLIYFSYDVKMKEKGDIPEGYSVSREKKERFSLILESASTNQTSMYLCASSYSFREQPQHFGDGTRLSIL.

The rearrangement links TRBV6-6 to TRBJ2-3; D gene ambiguous. CDR1 is MNHNY and CDR2 is SVGAGI in the germline V gene (reference sequence). The CDR3 spans 12 residues. Deletions cut 7 bases from V and 4 bases from J, with 9 bases between. The CDR3 DNA reads as TGTGCCAGCATGTCTATCCCAGATACGCAGTATTTT. Its protein is CASMSIPDTQYF.

The gene calls are TRBV5-1 and TRBJ2-2; 7 bases are shared with TRBD2. There are 16 residues in the CDR3. The trim removed 3 bases at V and 4 bases at J, leaving 9 bases unmatched. Germline CDR1 SGHRS, CDR2 YFSETQ. CDR3 coding DNA: TGCGCCAGCAGCTCTAGAGGGGCGGGAGTCACCGGGGAGCTGTTTTTT. Protein: CASSSRGAGVTGELFF.

This rearrangement joins TRBV5-6 to TRBJ2-5; D may match TRBD1 or TRBD2 (5 bases each). This CDR3 comprises 14 residues. Trimming shortened V by 0 bases and J by 2 bases, and 8 bases separated the two germline ends. Germline assignment: CDR1 SGHDT and CDR2 YYEEEE. The chain's CDR3 is CASSLGGIQETQYF. The CDR3 nucleotides read TGTGCCAGCAGCTTGGGGGGGATACAAGAGACCCAGTACTTC. Filled out from reference TRBV5-6 and TRBJ2-5, the complete variable domain reads DAGVTQSPTHLIKTRGQQVTLRCSPKSGHDTVSWYQQALGQGPQFIFQYYEEEERQRGNFPDRFSGHQFPNYSSELNVNALLLGDSALYLCASSLGGIQETQYFGPGTRLLVL.